This TCR beta chain was observed in a study of shared clonotypes between healthy human individuals. On the study more broadly: Three plates were used per donor for CD4 naive, three for CD4 memory, two for CD8 naive and one for CD8 memory.

In the case of this clone: Its antigen remains unknown.

Positively selected for CCR7, the CD45RO-negative cells used as naive CD8 cells excluded terminally differentiated effector memory CD45RA+ cells. All the donors were Caucasian adults who lived in Nashville, Tennessee. Replicate PCRs run on sorted subsets employed 200 ng DNA, about 27,000 T cell genomes. TCRdb's table, derived via immunoSEQ multiplex PCR, lists solely in-frame clones and lacks some. The sample gives millions of clones, about 95% of which show up once; about 1.1% is in the top ten. Findings and limits, study-wide: The researchers took only blood, and tissue repertoires probably look different.

Per germline, CDR1 GTSNPN and CDR2 SVGIG (reference sequence). This CDR3 region has 16 residues. V dropped 0 bases and J dropped 0 bases, with 14 bases sitting between them. V and J are TRBV30 and TRBJ1-2, with D perhaps TRBD1 (5 bases). Source material: naive CD8+ T cells sorted from blood. The sequence was collected from a man between 18 and 35 years old in good health. CDR3 DNA: TGTGCCTGGAGTGTACCTATCAGGGAAACTAACTATGGCTACACCTTC. Translation: CAWSVPIRETNYGYTF.